This T cell receptor beta chain was found in a study of shared clonotypes between healthy human individuals. Whole-study findings and limits: Roughly 5% of naive CD4 clonotypes were shared across four donors.

Trimming took 3 bases from V and 1 from J, leaving 6 bases between them. CDR1 and CDR2 from the germline V gene are LGHNA and YSLEER. The CDR3 runs 13 residues. CD45RA+ naive and CD45RA-negative memory subsets were separated from CD4+ cells. Turning to this clone: Its specificity is not known. Additional DNA sequences in this sample encode the identical CDR3.

Deep level was the assay's run setting. The protocol was immunoSEQ multiplex PCR, while the TCRdb copy is restricted to in-frame clones and leaves out a portion. Of more than 1,200,000 clones listed, approximately 98.5% were seen once; the top ten hold about 0.35%. The TCR comes from a man aged 25-45 years in good health. The sample consisted of naive CD4+ T cells sorted from blood. Subset defined: CD45RA+ positively selected. This rearrangement joins TRBV4-3 to TRBJ1-1; D gene uncertain. The CDR3 spells CASSQVGNTEAFF. The CDR3 bases are TGCGCCAGCAGCCAGGTGGGGAACACTGAAGCTTTCTTT.